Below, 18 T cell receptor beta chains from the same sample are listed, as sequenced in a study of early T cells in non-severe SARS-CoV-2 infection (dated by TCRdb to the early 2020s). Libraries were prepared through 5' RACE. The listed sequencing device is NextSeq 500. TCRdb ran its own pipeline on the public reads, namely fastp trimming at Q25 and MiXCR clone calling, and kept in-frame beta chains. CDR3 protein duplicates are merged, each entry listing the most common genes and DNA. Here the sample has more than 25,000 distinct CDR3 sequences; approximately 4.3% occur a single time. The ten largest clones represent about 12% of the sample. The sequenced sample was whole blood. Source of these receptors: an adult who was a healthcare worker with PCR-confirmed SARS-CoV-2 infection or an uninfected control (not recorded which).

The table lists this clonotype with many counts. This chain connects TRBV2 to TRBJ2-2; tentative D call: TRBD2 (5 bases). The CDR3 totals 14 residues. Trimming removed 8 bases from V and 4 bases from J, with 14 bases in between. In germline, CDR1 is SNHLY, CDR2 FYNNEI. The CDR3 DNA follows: TGTGCCAGCCTAACGGACCGGGGCACCGGGGAGCTGTTTTTT. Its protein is CASLTDRGTGELFF. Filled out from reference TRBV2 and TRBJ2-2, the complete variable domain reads EPEVTQTPSHQVTQMGQEVILRCVPISNHLYFYWYRQILGQKVEFLVSFYNNEISEKSEIFDDQFSVERPDGSNFTLKIRSTKLEDSAMYFCASLTDRGTGELFFGEGSRLTVL.

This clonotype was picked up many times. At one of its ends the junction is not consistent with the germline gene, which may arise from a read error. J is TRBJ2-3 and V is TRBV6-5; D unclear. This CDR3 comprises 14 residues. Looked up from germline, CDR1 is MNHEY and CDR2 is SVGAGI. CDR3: CASSYSRSTDMQYF. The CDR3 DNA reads TGTGCCAGCAGTTACTCGCGCTCCACAGATATGCAGTATTTT.

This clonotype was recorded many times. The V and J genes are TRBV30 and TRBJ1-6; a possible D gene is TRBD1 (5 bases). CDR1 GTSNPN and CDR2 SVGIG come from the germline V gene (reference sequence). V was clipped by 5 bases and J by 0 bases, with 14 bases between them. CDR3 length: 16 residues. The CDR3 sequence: CAWQSRDSSYNSPLHF. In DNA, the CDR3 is TGTGCCTGGCAATCCAGGGATAGCTCCTATAATTCACCCCTCCACTTT. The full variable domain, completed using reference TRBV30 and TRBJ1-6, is SQTIHQWPATLVQPVGSPLSLECTVEGTSNPNLYWYRQAAGRGLQLLFYSVGIGQISSEVPQNLSASRPQDRQFILSSKKLLLSDSGFYLCAWQSRDSSYNSPLHFGNGTRLTVT.

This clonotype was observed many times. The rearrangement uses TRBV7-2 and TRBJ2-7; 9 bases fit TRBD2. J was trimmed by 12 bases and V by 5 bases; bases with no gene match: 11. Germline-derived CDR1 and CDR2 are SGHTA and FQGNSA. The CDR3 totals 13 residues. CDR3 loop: CASSASSGNRWYF. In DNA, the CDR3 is TGTGCCAGCAGCGCCTCTAGCGGGAACCGCTGGTACTTC.

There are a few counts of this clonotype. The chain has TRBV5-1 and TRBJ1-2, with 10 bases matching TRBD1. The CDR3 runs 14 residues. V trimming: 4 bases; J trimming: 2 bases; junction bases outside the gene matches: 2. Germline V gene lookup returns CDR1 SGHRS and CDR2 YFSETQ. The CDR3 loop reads CASSPGQGNYGYTF. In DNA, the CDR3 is TGCGCCAGCAGCCCGGGACAGGGGAACTATGGCTACACCTTC.

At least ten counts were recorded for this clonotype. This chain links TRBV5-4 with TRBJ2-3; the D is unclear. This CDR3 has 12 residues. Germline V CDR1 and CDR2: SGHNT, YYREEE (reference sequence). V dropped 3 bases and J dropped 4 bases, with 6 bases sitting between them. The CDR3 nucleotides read TGTGCCAGCAGCTGGATGGCAGATACGCAGTATTTT. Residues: CASSWMADTQYF.

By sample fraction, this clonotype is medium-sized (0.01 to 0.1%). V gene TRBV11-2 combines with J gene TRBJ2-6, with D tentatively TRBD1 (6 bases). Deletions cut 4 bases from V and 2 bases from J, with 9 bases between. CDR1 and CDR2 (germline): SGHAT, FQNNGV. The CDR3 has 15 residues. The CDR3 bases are TGTGCCAGCAGCTCAGAGGGGGCTGGGGCCAACGTCCTGACTTTC. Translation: CASSSEGAGANVLTF.

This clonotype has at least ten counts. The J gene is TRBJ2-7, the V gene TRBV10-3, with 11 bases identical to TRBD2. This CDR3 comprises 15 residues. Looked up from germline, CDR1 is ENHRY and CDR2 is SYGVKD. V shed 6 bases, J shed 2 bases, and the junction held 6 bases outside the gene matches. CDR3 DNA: TGTGCCATCAGGGAGGGACTAGCGGAGCCCTACGAGCAGTACTTC. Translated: CAIREGLAEPYEQYF.

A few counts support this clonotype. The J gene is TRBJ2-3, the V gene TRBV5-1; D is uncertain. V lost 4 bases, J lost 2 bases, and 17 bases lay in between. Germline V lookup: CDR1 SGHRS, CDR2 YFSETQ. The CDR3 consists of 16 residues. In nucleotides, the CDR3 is TGCGCCAGCAGCAAGGGATCCACAGCAATCACAGATACGCAGTATTTT. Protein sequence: CASSKGSTAITDTQYF. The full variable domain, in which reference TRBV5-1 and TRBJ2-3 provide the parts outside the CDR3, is KAGVTQTPRYLIKTRGQQVTLSCSPISGHRSVSWYQQTPGQGLQFLFEYFSETQRNKGNFPGRFSGRQFSNSRSEMNVSTLELGDSALYLCASSKGSTAITDTQYFGPGTRLTVL.

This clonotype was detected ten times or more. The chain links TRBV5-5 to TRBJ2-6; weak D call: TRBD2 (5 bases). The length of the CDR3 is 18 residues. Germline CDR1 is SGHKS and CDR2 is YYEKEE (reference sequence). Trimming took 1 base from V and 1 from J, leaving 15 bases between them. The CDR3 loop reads CASSLRTALGSGANVLTF. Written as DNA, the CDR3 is TGTGCCAGCAGCTTGAGGACTGCCCTAGGATCTGGGGCCAACGTCCTGACTTTC.

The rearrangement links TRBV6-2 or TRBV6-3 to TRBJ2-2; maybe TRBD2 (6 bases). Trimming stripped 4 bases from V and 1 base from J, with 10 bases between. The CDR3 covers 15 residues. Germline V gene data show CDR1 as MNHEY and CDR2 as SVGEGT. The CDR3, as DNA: TGTGCCAGCAGTTTGTTCGGGGGGAACACCGGGGAGCTGTTTTTT. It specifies CASSLFGGNTGELFF.

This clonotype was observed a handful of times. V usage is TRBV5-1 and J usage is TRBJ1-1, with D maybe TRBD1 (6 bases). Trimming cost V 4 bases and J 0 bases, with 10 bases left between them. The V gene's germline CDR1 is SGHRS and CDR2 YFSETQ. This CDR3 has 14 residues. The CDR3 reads CASSTDSLNTEAFF. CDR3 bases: TGCGCCAGCAGCACGGACAGCCTGAACACTGAAGCTTTCTTT.

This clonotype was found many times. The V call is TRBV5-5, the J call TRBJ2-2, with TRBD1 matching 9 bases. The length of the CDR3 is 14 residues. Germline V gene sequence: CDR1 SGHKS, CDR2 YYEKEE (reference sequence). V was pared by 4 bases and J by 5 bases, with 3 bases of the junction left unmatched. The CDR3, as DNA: TGTGCCAGCAGCCCCGGACAGGGGACCGGGGAGCTGTTTTTT. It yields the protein CASSPGQGTGELFF.

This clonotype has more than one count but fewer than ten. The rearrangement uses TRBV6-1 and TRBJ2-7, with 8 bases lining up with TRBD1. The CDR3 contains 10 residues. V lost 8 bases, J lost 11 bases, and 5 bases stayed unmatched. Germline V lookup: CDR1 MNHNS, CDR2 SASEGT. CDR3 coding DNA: TGTGCCAGCGGATACAGGGGGGAGTACTTC. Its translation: CASGYRGEYF.

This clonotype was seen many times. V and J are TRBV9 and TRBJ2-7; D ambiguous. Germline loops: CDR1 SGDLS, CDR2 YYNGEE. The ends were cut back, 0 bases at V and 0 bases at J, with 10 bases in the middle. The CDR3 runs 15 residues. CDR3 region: CASSVGQEASYEQYF. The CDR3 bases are TGTGCCAGCAGCGTAGGTCAGGAAGCCTCCTACGAGCAGTACTTC.

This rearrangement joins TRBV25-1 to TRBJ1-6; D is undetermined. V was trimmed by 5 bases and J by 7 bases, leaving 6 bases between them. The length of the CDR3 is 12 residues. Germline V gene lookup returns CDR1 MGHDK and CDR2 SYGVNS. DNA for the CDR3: TGTGCCAGCAGTAGACCCAATTCACCCCTCCACTTT. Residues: CASSRPNSPLHF.

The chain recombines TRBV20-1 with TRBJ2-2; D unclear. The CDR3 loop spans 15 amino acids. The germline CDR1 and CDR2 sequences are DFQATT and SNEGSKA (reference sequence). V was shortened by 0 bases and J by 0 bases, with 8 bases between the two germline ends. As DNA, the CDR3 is TGCAGTGCTAGAGACGTGGCCGCGAACACCGGGGAGCTGTTTTTT. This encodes CSARDVAANTGELFF.

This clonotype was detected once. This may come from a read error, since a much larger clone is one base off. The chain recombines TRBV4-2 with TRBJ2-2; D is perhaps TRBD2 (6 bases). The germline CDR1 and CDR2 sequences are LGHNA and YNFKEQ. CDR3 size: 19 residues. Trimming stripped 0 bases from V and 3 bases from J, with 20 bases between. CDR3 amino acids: CASSQDAPTTGRDTGELFF. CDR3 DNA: TGTGCCAGCAGCCAAGATGCCCCTACTACCGGGAGAGACACCGGGGAGCTGTTTTTT.